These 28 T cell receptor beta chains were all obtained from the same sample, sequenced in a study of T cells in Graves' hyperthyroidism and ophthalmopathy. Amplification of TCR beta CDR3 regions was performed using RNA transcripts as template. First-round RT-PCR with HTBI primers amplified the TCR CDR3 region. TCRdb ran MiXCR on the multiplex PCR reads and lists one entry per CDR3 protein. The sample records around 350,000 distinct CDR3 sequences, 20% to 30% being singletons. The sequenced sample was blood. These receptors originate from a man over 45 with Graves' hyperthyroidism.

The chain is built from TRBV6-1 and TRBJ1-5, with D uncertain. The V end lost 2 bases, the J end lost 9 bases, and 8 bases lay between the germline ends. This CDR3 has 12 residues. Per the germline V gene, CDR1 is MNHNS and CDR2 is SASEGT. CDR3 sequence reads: CASSEQRMPQHF. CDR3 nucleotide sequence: TGTGCCAGCAGTGAACAACGGATGCCCCAGCATTTT.

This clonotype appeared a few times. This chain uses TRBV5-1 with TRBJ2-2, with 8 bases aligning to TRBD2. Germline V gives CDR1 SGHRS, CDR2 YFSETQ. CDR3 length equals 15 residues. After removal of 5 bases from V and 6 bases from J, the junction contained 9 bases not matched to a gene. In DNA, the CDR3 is TGCGCCAGCAGTGTCGGACTAGCTGAGGCCGGGGAGCTGTTTTTT. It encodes CASSVGLAEAGELFF. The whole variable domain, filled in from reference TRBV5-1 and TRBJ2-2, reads KAGVTQTPRYLIKTRGQQVTLSCSPISGHRSVSWYQQTPGQGLQFLFEYFSETQRNKGNFPGRFSGRQFSNSRSEMNVSTLELGDSALYLCASSVGLAEAGELFFGEGSRLTVL.

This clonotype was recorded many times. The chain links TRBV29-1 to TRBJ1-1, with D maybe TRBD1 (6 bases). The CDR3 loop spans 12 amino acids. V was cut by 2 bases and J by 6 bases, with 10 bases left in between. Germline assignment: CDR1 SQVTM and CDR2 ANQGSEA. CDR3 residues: CSVERGTSEAFF. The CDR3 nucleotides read TGCAGCGTTGAAAGGGGGACGTCTGAAGCTTTCTTT.

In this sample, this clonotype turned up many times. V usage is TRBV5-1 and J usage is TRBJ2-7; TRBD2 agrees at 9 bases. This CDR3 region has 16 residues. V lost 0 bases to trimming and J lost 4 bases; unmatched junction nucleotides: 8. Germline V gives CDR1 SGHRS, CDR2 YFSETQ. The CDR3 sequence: CASSLELAGSMYEQYF. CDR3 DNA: TGCGCCAGCAGCTTGGAACTAGCGGGTAGTATGTACGAGCAGTACTTC.

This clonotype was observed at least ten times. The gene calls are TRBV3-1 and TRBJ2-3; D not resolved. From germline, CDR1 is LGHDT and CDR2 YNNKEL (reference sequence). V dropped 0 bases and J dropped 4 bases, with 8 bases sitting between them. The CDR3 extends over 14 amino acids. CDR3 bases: TGTGCCAGCAGCCAAGATTTTCGGTCAGATACGCAGTATTTT. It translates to CASSQDFRSDTQYF.

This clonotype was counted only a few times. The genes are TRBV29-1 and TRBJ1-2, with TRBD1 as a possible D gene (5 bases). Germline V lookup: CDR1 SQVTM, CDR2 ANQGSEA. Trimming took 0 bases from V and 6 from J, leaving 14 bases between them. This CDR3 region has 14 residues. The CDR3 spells CSVEDPGRADGYTF. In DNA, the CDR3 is TGCAGCGTTGAAGATCCTGGCAGGGCTGATGGCTACACCTTC.

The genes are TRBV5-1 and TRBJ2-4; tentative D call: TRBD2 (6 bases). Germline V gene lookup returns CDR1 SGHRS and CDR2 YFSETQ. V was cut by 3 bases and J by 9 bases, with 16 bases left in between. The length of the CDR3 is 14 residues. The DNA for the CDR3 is TGCGCCAGCAGCTGGAGGGTAGTCGCGGGCATTCAGTACTTC. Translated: CASSWRVVAGIQYF.

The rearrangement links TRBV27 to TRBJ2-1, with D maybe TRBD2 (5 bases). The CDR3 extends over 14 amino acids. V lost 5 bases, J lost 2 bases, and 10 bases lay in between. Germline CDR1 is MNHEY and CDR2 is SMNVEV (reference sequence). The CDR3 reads CASSSGMTYNEQFF. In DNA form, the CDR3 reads TGTGCCAGCAGTAGCGGTATGACCTACAATGAGCAGTTCTTC.

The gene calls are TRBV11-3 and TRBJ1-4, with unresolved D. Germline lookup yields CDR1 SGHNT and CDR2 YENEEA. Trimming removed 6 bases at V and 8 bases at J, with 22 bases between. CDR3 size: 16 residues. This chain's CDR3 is CASRKTPLSGPEKLFF. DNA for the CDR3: TGTGCCAGCAGAAAAACACCCCTAAGCGGACCGGAAAAACTGTTTTTT.

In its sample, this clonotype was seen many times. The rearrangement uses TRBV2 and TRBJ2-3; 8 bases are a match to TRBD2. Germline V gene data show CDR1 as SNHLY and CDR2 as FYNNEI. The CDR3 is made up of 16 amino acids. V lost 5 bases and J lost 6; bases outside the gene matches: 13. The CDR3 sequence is CASSFQLLAARDTQYF. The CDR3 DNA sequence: TGTGCCAGCAGTTTCCAGCTACTAGCGGCGAGGGATACGCAGTATTTT.

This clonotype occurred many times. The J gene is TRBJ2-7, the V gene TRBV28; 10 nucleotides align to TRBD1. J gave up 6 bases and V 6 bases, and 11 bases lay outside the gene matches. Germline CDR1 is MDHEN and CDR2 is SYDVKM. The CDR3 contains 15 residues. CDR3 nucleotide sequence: TGTGCCAGCAGCCCCGGGACAGGGGCAGGGACCGAGCAGTACTTC. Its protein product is CASSPGTGAGTEQYF. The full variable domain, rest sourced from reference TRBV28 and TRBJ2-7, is DVKVTQSSRYLVKRTGEKVFLECVQDMDHENMFWYRQDPGLGLRLIYFSYDVKMKEKGDIPEGYSVSREKKERFSLILESASTNQTSMYLCASSPGTGAGTEQYFGPGTRLTVT.

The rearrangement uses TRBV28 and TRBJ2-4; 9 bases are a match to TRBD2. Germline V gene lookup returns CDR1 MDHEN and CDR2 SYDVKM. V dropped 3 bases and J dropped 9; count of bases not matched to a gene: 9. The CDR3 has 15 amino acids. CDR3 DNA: TGTGCCAGCAGTTTGAAATCCGCGGGGGGGGTCATTCAGTACTTC. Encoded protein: CASSLKSAGGVIQYF.

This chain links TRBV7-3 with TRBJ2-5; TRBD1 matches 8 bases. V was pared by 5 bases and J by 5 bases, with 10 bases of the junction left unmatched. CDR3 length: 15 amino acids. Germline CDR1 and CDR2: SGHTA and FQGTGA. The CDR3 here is CASSRTGFFSETQYF. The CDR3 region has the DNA TGTGCCAGCAGCCGGACAGGGTTTTTTTCGGAGACCCAGTACTTC.

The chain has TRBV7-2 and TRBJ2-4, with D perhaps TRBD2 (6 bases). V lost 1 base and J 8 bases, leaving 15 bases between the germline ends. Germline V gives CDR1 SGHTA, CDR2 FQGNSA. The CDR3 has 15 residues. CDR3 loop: CASSLGHVGGDIQYF. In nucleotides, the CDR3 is TGTGCCAGCAGCTTAGGGCACGTGGGGGGAGACATTCAGTACTTC.

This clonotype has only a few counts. The CDR3 loop reads CASSRTSGSVADTQYF. The CDR3 coding sequence is TGTGCCAGTAGTAGGACTAGCGGGAGTGTCGCAGATACGCAGTATTTT. The chain uses TRBV19 and TRBJ2-3; TRBD2 matches 13 bases. The CDR3 runs to 16 residues. Germline loops: CDR1 LNHDA, CDR2 SQIVND (reference sequence). V was pared by 4 bases and J by 4 bases, with 5 bases of the junction left unmatched.

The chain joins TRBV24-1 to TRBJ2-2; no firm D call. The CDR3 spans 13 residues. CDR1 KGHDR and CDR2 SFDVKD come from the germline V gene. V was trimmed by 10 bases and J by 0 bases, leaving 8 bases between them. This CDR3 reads CATAQPNTGELFF. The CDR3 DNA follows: TGTGCCACGGCCCAGCCGAACACCGGGGAGCTGTTTTTT.

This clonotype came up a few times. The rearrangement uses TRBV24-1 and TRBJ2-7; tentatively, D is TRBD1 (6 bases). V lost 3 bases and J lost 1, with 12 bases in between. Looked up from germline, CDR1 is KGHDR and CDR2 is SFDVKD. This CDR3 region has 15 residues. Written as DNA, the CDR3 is TGTGCCACCAGTGATGCAGGGGCGAAGTCCTACGAGCAGTACTTC. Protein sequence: CATSDAGAKSYEQYF.

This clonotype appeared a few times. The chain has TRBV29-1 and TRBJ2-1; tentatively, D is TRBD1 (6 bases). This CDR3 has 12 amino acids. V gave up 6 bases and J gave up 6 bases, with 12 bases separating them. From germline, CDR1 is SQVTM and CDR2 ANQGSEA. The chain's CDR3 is CSVETGTNEQFF. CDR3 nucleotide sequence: TGCAGCGTCGAAACAGGGACCAATGAGCAGTTCTTC.

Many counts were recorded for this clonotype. CDR3 nucleotide sequence: TGTGCCAGCAGCTTAGGTCTCGGGAGTTCAGATACGCAGTATTTT. Translated: CASSLGLGSSDTQYF. The rearrangement joins TRBV7-3 to TRBJ2-3; a possible D gene is TRBD2 (6 bases). Germline V gives CDR1 SGHTA, CDR2 FQGTGA. The CDR3 covers 15 residues. V was trimmed by 2 bases and J by 4 bases, leaving 13 bases between them.

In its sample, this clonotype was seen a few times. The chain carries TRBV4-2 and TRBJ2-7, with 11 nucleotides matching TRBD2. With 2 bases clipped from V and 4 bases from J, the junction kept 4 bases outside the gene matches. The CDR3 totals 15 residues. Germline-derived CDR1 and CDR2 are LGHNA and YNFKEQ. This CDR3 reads CASSQLAGGEYEQYF. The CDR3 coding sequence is TGTGCCAGCAGCCAACTAGCGGGGGGCGAGTACGAGCAGTACTTC.

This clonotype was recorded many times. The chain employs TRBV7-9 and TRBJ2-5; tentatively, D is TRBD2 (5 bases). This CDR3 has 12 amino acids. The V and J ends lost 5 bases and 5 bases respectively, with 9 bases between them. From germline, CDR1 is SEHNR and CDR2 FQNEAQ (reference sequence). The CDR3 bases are TGTGCCAGCAGCCCGGGAAGGGAGACCCAGTACTTC. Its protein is CASSPGRETQYF.

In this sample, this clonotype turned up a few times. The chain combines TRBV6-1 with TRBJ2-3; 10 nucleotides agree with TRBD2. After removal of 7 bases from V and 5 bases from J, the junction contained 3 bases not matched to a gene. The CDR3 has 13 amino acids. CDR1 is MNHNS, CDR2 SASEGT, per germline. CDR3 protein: CASILAGLDTQYF. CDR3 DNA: TGTGCCAGCATACTAGCGGGGCTAGATACGCAGTATTTT.

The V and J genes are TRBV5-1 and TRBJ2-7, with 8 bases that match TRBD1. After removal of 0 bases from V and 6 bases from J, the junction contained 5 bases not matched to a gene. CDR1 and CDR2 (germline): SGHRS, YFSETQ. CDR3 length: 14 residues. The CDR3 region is CASSLAGQVVEQYF. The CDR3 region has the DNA TGCGCCAGCAGCTTGGCGGGACAGGTTGTCGAGCAGTACTTC. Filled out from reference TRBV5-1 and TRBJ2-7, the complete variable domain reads KAGVTQTPRYLIKTRGQQVTLSCSPISGHRSVSWYQQTPGQGLQFLFEYFSETQRNKGNFPGRFSGRQFSNSRSEMNVSTLELGDSALYLCASSLAGQVVEQYFGPGTRLTVT.

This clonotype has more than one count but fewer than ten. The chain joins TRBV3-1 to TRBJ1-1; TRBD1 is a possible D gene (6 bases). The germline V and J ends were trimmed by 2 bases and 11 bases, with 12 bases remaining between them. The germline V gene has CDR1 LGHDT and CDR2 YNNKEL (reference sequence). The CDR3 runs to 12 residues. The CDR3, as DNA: TGTGCCAGCAGCCAAAATACAGGGTTTGCTTTCTTT. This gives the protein CASSQNTGFAFF. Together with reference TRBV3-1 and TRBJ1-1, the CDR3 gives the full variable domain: DTAVSQTPKYLVTQMGNDKSIKCEQNLGHDTMYWYKQDSKKFLKIMFSYNNKELIINETVPNRFSPKSPDKAHLNLHINSLELGDSAVYFCASSQNTGFAFFGQGTRLTVV.

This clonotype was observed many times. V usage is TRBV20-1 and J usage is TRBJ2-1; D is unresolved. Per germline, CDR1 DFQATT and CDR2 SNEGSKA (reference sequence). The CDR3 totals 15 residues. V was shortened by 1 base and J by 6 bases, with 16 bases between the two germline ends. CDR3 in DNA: TGCAGTGCTAGAGGGTACCCCGACCGTCTCAATGAGCAGTTCTTC. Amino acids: CSARGYPDRLNEQFF.

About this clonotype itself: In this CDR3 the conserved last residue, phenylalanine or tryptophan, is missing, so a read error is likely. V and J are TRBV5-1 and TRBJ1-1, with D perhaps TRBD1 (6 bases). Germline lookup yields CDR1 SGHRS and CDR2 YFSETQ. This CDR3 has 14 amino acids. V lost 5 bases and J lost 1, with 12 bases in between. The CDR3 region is CASSQGTANTEAFL. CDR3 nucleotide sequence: TGCGCCAGCAGTCAGGGGACCGCGAACACTGAAGCTTTCCTT.

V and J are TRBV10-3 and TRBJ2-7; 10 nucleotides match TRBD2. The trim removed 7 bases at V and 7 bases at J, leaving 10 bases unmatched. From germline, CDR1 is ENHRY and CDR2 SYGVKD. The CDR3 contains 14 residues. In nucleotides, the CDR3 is TGTGCCATCAAAGGGCTAGCGGGAGAAGGGGAGCAGTACTTC. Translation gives CAIKGLAGEGEQYF.

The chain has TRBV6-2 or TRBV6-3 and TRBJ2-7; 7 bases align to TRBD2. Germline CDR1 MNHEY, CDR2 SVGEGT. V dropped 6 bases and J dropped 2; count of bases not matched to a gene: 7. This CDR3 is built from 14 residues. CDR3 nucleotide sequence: TGTGCCAGCAGGTCGTCTAGCGGAACCTACGAGCAGTACTTC. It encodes CASRSSSGTYEQYF.